The 14 T cell receptor beta chains listed next were all sequenced from one sample in a study of blood T cell repertoires in COVID-19. The repertoire was sequenced with immunoSEQ multiplex PCR; TCRdb's copy has only in-frame clones and lacks some. Seen here are around 46,000 clones, 70% to 90% observed once, and the top ten hold around a sixth. Input material: peripheral blood. The receptor set was obtained from a human donor in a cohort sampled during active COVID-19. The donor label of this sample is uncertain.

This clone has only one observation. V is TRBV7-2 and J is TRBJ2-7, with TRBD2 matching 8 bases. J gave up 3 bases and V 4 bases, and 8 bases lay outside the gene matches. The CDR3 totals 15 residues. CDR1 is SGHTA, CDR2 FQGNSA, per germline. The CDR3 is CASSSSSGPNYEQYF. The CDR3 coding sequence is TGTGCCAGCAGCTCGTCTAGCGGGCCTAACTACGAGCAGTACTTC.

The chain employs TRBV2 and TRBJ2-3; 12 bases are a match to TRBD2. The CDR3 runs to 15 residues. CDR1 SNHLY and CDR2 FYNNEI come from the germline V gene. V dropped 6 bases and J dropped 6; count of bases not matched to a gene: 7. The CDR3 region is CASRTLAGGRDTQYF. For the CDR3, the DNA is TGTGCCAGCAGAACACTAGCGGGGGGCCGGGATACGCAGTATTTT.

The chain is built from TRBV6-5 and TRBJ1-2, with 9 bases that match TRBD1. Germline V gene data show CDR1 as MNHEY and CDR2 as SVGAGI. The V and J ends lost 4 bases and 8 bases, in that order; junction bases with no gene match: 8. This CDR3 is built from 14 residues. The CDR3 sequence is CASSSTGGARGYTF. In nucleotides, the CDR3 is TGTGCCAGCAGTTCAACAGGGGGCGCGAGGGGCTACACCTTC.

This chain connects TRBV7-2 to TRBJ1-2, with TRBD1 matching 7 bases. The trim removed 2 bases at V and 6 bases at J, leaving 3 bases unmatched. The CDR3 covers 13 residues. CDR1 SGHTA and CDR2 FQGNSA come from the germline V gene. The CDR3 region is CASSLRDSNGYTF. The CDR3 region has the DNA TGTGCCAGCAGCTTACGGGACAGCAATGGCTACACCTTC.

V usage is TRBV27 and J usage is TRBJ1-6; a weak D match, TRBD1 (6 bases). Germline CDR1 and CDR2: MNHEY and SMNVEV (reference sequence). Trimming took 0 bases from V and 2 from J, leaving 11 bases between them. CDR3 length: 17 amino acids. The DNA of the CDR3 is TGTGCCAGCAGTTTATCGGCAGGGGAAACCTATAATTCACCCCTCCACTTT. Translating it yields CASSLSAGETYNSPLHF.

The V gene is TRBV9, the J gene TRBJ1-2, with D possibly TRBD1 on 6 matching bases. V lost 3 bases and J lost 4, with 10 bases in between. The germline V gene has CDR1 SGDLS and CDR2 YYNGEE. This CDR3 has 13 residues. DNA for the CDR3: TGTGCCAGCAGCGCTGGGGGCGGCTATGGCTACACCTTC. It translates to CASSAGGGYGYTF.

The table lists this clone with a few counts. The V and J genes are TRBV7-2 and TRBJ2-2; perhaps TRBD1 as D (5 bases). The CDR3 sequence is 13 residues long. CDR1 is SGHTA, CDR2 FQGNSA, per germline. The germline V and J ends were trimmed by 5 bases and 7 bases, with 11 bases remaining between them. CDR3 region: CASSNQGNGELFF. The CDR3 nucleotides read TGTGCCAGCAGCAATCAGGGTAACGGGGAGCTGTTTTTT.

The chain combines TRBV12-3 or TRBV12-4 with TRBJ1-1, with D hard to call. Between the trimmed V and J ends, which lost 6 bases and 5 bases, there was a span of 13 bases. This CDR3 comprises 13 residues. The CDR3 spells CASRGWSGTEAFF. The CDR3 DNA is TGTGCCAGCAGAGGCTGGTCGGGGACTGAAGCTTTCTTT.

Only one count was recorded for this clone. The V and J genes are TRBV5-5 and TRBJ2-5; D is perhaps TRBD2 (7 bases). Looked up from germline, CDR1 is SGHKS and CDR2 is YYEKEE (reference sequence). There are 14 residues in the CDR3. Trimming cost V 3 bases and J 1 base, with 10 bases left between them. CDR3 DNA: TGTGCCAGCAGCTATGCGGGGGCCCAAGAGACCCAGTACTTC. Encoded protein: CASSYAGAQETQYF.

The V and J genes are TRBV28 and TRBJ1-1; maybe TRBD1 (6 bases). The CDR3 has 14 residues. The V and J ends lost 3 bases and 4 bases respectively, with 12 bases between them. Per the germline V gene, CDR1 is MDHEN and CDR2 is SYDVKM. The CDR3 reads CASSLQGGGTEAFF. CDR3 coding DNA: TGTGCCAGCAGTTTGCAGGGAGGGGGCACTGAAGCTTTCTTT.

The chain carries TRBV10-2 and TRBJ2-5, with TRBD2 matching over 14 bases. Looked up from germline, CDR1 is WSHSY and CDR2 is SAAADI. This CDR3 is 16 amino acids long. J gave up 0 bases and V 4 bases, and 1 base lay outside the gene matches. CDR3 nucleotides: TGCGCCAGCAGTGCGGGACTAGCGGGGGACCAAGAGACCCAGTACTTC. This sequence encodes CASSAGLAGDQETQYF.

This clone was counted only a few times. The chain has TRBV29-1 and TRBJ2-3; D unclear. Trimming shortened V by 5 bases and J by 0 bases, and 12 bases separated the two germline ends. The CDR3 loop spans 14 amino acids. Germline V gives CDR1 SQVTM, CDR2 ANQGSEA. CDR3 protein: CSVLDQASTDTQYF. CDR3 in DNA: TGCAGCGTTTTGGATCAGGCTAGCACAGATACGCAGTATTTT.

The V gene is TRBV4-1, the J gene TRBJ1-6; TRBD1 matches 9 bases. V gave up 1 base and J gave up 6 bases; unmatched junction bases: 1. The CDR3 length is 15 residues. The germline CDR1 and CDR2 sequences are MGHRA and YSYEKL. The CDR3 sequence is CASSQGQGGNSPLHF. The DNA of the CDR3 is TGCGCCAGCAGCCAAGGACAGGGGGGTAATTCACCCCTCCACTTT.

V usage is TRBV5-6 and J usage is TRBJ1-1, with 8 positions matching TRBD1. The V and J ends lost 1 base and 0 bases, in that order; junction bases with no gene match: 5. Germline CDR1 is SGHDT and CDR2 is YYEEEE. The CDR3 runs to 16 residues. CDR3 in DNA: TGTGCCAGCAGCTTGCAGGGGGCAAGCGTGAACACTGAAGCTTTCTTT. This translates into CASSLQGASVNTEAFF.